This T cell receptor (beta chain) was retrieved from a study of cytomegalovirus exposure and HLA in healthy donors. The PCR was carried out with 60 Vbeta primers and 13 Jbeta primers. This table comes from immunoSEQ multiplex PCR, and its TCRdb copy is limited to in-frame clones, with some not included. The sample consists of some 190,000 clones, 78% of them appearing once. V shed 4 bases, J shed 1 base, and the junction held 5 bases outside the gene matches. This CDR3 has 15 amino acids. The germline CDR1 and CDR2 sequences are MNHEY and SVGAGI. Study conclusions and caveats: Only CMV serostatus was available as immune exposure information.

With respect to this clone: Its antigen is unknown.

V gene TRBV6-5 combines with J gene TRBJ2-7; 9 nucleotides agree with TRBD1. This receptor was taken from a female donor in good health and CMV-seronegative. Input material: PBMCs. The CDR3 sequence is CASSLSGTGSYEQYF. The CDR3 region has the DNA TGTGCCAGCAGTTTATCCGGGACAGGGTCCTACGAGCAGTACTTC.